A selection of T cell receptor beta chains follows, all from one sample in a study of cytotoxic CD8 clonotypes in ibrutinib-treated CLL. The method was immunoSEQ multiplex PCR; TCRdb's version includes in-frame clones alone and lacks a portion of them. The repertoire holds about 150,000 clones, with over 60% as singletons. The sample in question was PBMCs, obtained after 12 months of ibrutinib treatment. Receptors originate from a human donor with chronic lymphocytic leukemia. CDR3s include the opening cysteine and the closing phenylalanine or tryptophan. D genes are given only for firm matches. The size field is filled for only some rows; it gives once, few, many or a size class.

-	TRBV18	TRBD1	TRBJ2-7	14	TGTGCCAGCGCCAAAGGGGGCACATCCTACGAGCAGTACTTC	CASAKGGTSYEQYF
-	TRBV6-9	-	TRBJ2-7	12	TGTGCCAGCAGTTATTCCGAGCGGTCGCAGTACTTC	CASSYSERSQYF
-	TRBV11-3	-	TRBJ1-1	15	TGTGCCAGCAGCTTAGGTGGAGGACCGAACACTGAAGCTTTCTTT	CASSLGGGPNTEAFF
few	TRBV7-9	-	TRBJ1-2	15	TGTGCCAGCAGGGCCATTGGGCAGGAAAACTATGGCTACACCTTC	CASRAIGQENYGYTF
few	TRBV23-1	-	TRBJ2-7	15	TGCGCCAGCAGTCAATCTGTTTCCAGGACCTACGAGCAGTACTTC	CASSQSVSRTYEQYF
-	TRBV6-1	-	TRBJ2-7	16	TGTGCCAGCAGTGAAGAGGGGCTAAGGGGATGGAACGAGCAGTACTTC	CASSEEGLRGWNEQYF
-	TRBV27	-	TRBJ2-2	16	TGTGCCAGCAGACTCTATAGCATTATGCACACCGGGGAGCTGTTTTTT	CASRLYSIMHTGELFF
-	TRBV25-1	TRBD2	TRBJ2-5	14	TGTGCCAGCAGACCGGGACTATACCAAGAGACCCAGTACTTC	CASRPGLYQETQYF
-	TRBV5-6	-	TRBJ2-2	15	TGTGCCAGCAGCTTGTTGGGAGTGGGCACCGGGGAGCTGTTTTTT	CASSLLGVGTGELFF
-	TRBV7-6	TRBD2	TRBJ2-1	18	TGTGCCAGCAGCCCGAGGGTTAGCGGGAGTCGCTCCTACAATGAGCAGTTCTTC	CASSPRVSGSRSYNEQFF
-	TRBV27	-	TRBJ2-1	15	TGTGCCAGCAGTTTAACTTCGAGCTCCTACAATGAGCAGTTCTTC	CASSLTSSSYNEQFF
-	TRBV5-4	TRBD1	TRBJ2-7	13	TGTGCCAGCAGCAGGGACAGCTTCTACGAGCAGTACTTC	CASSRDSFYEQYF
-	TRBV19	TRBD2	TRBJ2-7	15	TGTGCCAGTAGTAACCCCAGCGGGGGCTCCTACGAGCAGTACTTC	CASSNPSGGSYEQYF
few	TRBV9	-	TRBJ1-5	14	TGTGCCAGCAGCCCGGGGGGCTCCCATCAGCCCCAGCATTTT	CASSPGGSHQPQHF
few	TRBV11-2	-	TRBJ1-3	14	TGTGCCAGCAGCCAACGGCTCTCTGGAAACACCATATATTTT	CASSQRLSGNTIYF
few	TRBV2	-	TRBJ2-2	13	TGTGCCAGCAGTGTACGGGGAGCCGGGGAGCTGTTTTTT	CASSVRGAGELFF